One and the same sample provided the 20 T cell receptor beta chains below, sequenced in a study of blood T cells in healthy people across ages (dated by TCRdb to about 2015). The library was built by means of 5' RACE. Sequencing instrument: Illumina HiSeq 2500. A second PCR of roughly 6 to 12 cycles was run with a J-beta primer mix and a sample-barcoded 5' primer. Through fastp at Q25 and MiXCR, TCRdb rebuilt clones from the public reads, retaining in-frame beta chains. Here each entry gathers all rows of one CDR3 protein and keeps the most common genes and DNA. This sample gives about 640,000 distinct CDR3 sequences in total; approximately 59% of them show up just once. The ten largest clones capture over 30% of the sample. Sequenced: blood. These receptors were collected from a man aged 60 to 69 in good health.

The chain uses TRBV5-6 and TRBJ2-7, with 7 bases lining up with TRBD2. Germline lookup yields CDR1 SGHDT and CDR2 YYEEEE. The ends lost 6 bases at V and 5 bases at J; junction bases unmatched: 11. This CDR3 comprises 14 residues. Written as DNA, the CDR3 is TGTGCCAGCACTCGGGGGGACCTACGGCACGAGCAGTACTTC. Its protein product is CASTRGDLRHEQYF.

The CDR3 coding sequence is TGCAGTGCTAGAGATATTACAGGAGGGTCTGGCAATGAGCAGTTCTTC. As protein: CSARDITGGSGNEQFF. The chain employs TRBV20-1 and TRBJ2-1; the D gene is possibly TRBD2 (6 bases). V was trimmed by 0 bases and J by 6 bases, leaving 18 bases between them. The CDR3 length is 16 residues. The V gene's germline CDR1 is DFQATT and CDR2 SNEGSKA (reference sequence).

V gene TRBV5-1 combines with J gene TRBJ2-1; tentatively, D is TRBD1 (6 bases). Germline V gene data show CDR1 as SGHRS and CDR2 as YFSETQ. This CDR3 is 16 amino acids long. The germline V and J ends were trimmed by 2 bases and 8 bases, with 20 bases remaining between them. The CDR3 is CASSLKRAGDPDEQFF. CDR3 bases: TGCGCCAGCAGCTTAAAGAGGGCAGGGGATCCCGATGAGCAGTTCTTC.

The J gene is TRBJ2-7, the V gene TRBV12-3 or TRBV12-4, with TRBD2 as a possible D gene (7 bases). Matching the DNA end better, TRBJ2-5 makes the J call doubtful. This CDR3 region has 14 residues. CDR3 amino acids: CASSYSGGRETQYF. In DNA, the CDR3 is TGTGCCAGCAGTTATTCGGGGGGCAGGGAGACCCAGTACTTC.

About this clonotype: Mismatch with germline at one junction end may stem from a read error. This sequence joins TRBV6-5 and TRBJ2-1, with D perhaps TRBD1 or TRBD2 (5 bases each). CDR1 and CDR2 (germline): MNHEY, SVGAGI. CDR3 size: 15 residues. The DNA of the CDR3 is TGTGCCAGCAGCCCAGACGGGGCCTCCTCCAATGAGCAGTTCTTC. The encoded protein is CASSPDGASSNEQFF.

This clonotype was observed a handful of times. J is TRBJ2-4 and V is TRBV4-2; D gene ambiguous. Germline CDR1 is LGHNA and CDR2 is YNFKEQ. The CDR3 sequence is 15 residues long. Trimming shortened V by 0 bases and J by 9 bases, and 15 bases separated the two germline ends. CDR3 protein: CASSQDSASVGIQYF. The CDR3 nucleotides are TGTGCCAGCAGCCAAGATTCCGCCTCCGTTGGCATTCAGTACTTC.

V and J are TRBV20-1 and TRBJ1-2, with a weak D call TRBD1 (6 bases). The length of the CDR3 is 14 residues. V was cut by 5 bases and J by 5 bases, with 18 bases left in between. CDR1 and CDR2 from the germline V gene are DFQATT and SNEGSKA (reference sequence). CDR3 sequence reads: CSAYGGRLGYGYTF. Here the CDR3 DNA reads TGCAGTGCTTATGGGGGGCGCCTAGGGTATGGCTACACCTTC.

The J gene is TRBJ1-2, the V gene TRBV7-2; maybe TRBD1 (6 bases). Germline CDR1 is SGHTA and CDR2 is FQGNSA. V was pared by 3 bases and J by 1 base, with 9 bases between. The CDR3 extends over 14 amino acids. CDR3 in amino acids: CASSLTGHNYGYTF. CDR3 nucleotide sequence: TGTGCCAGCAGCTTGACAGGCCATAACTATGGCTACACCTTC.

The V and J genes are TRBV3-1 and TRBJ2-1, with 9 bases identical to TRBD2. The CDR3 runs to 18 residues. Losses at the gene ends were 5 bases for V and 1 base for J; bases not matched to a gene: 12. Per germline, CDR1 LGHDT and CDR2 YNNKEL (reference sequence). CDR3 sequence: CASSGGGGAFGSYNEQFF. The CDR3 coding sequence is TGTGCCAGCAGCGGCGGCGGGGGGGCCTTCGGATCCTACAATGAGCAGTTCTTC.

The chain has TRBV13 and TRBJ2-1; 13 bases map to TRBD2. After removal of 4 bases from V and 6 bases from J, the junction contained 3 bases not matched to a gene. There are 15 residues in the CDR3. Germline CDR1 is PRHDT and CDR2 is FYEKMQ (reference sequence). CDR3 protein: CASSSLAGGFNEQFF. DNA for the CDR3: TGTGCCAGCAGCTCACTAGCGGGGGGGTTCAATGAGCAGTTCTTC.

V gene TRBV5-1 combines with J gene TRBJ2-1; 13 positions match TRBD2. V shed 4 bases, J shed 9 bases, and the junction held 7 bases outside the gene matches. This CDR3 has 15 residues. CDR1 is SGHRS, CDR2 YFSETQ, per germline. The CDR3 bases are TGCGCCAGCAGCCCCTGGACTAGCGGGAGTGCTGAGCAGTTCTTC. This gives the protein CASSPWTSGSAEQFF. The full variable domain, rest sourced from reference TRBV5-1 and TRBJ2-1, is KAGVTQTPRYLIKTRGQQVTLSCSPISGHRSVSWYQQTPGQGLQFLFEYFSETQRNKGNFPGRFSGRQFSNSRSEMNVSTLELGDSALYLCASSPWTSGSAEQFFGPGTRLTVL.

This chain uses TRBV20-1 with TRBJ2-3; D is possibly TRBD2 (7 bases). Trimming stripped 5 bases from V and 4 bases from J, with 16 bases between. There are 14 residues in the CDR3. Germline CDR1 and CDR2: DFQATT and SNEGSKA (reference sequence). For the CDR3, the DNA is TGCAGTGCTCCTAGGGAGGGGGGCGCAGATACGCAGTATTTT. This encodes CSAPREGGADTQYF.

The chain recombines TRBV7-2 with TRBJ1-2; 7 bases align to TRBD1. Germline CDR1 and CDR2: SGHTA and FQGNSA. There are 15 residues in the CDR3. J lost 4 bases, V lost 4 bases, and 9 bases had no gene match. The DNA of the CDR3 is TGTGCCAGCAGCTCCCGAAGACAGGGACTCTATGGCTACACCTTC. This sequence encodes CASSSRRQGLYGYTF.

V usage is TRBV10-3 and J usage is TRBJ2-7; 11 nucleotides agree with TRBD1. The CDR3 runs to 15 residues. V lost 2 bases and J lost 2; bases outside the gene matches: 2. The germline V gene has CDR1 ENHRY and CDR2 SYGVKD. CDR3 DNA: TGTGCCATCAGTGAGGAGGACAGGGGGCCCTACGAGCAGTACTTC. Translated, it gives CAISEEDRGPYEQYF.

The chain carries TRBV7-9 and TRBJ2-5, with no clear D. Trimming removed 0 bases from V and 2 bases from J, with 7 bases in between. Germline assignment: CDR1 SEHNR and CDR2 FQNEAQ (reference sequence). The CDR3 totals 14 residues. CDR3 nucleotides: TGTGCCAGCAGCTTAGCGTGGCAGCAAGAGACCCAGTACTTC. Protein sequence: CASSLAWQQETQYF.

The rearrangement links TRBV7-7 to TRBJ2-5; 7 bases match TRBD1. The J call is doubtful: the DNA matches TRBJ2-1 better. This CDR3 is 14 amino acids long. Germline V gives CDR1 SSHAT, CDR2 FNYEAQ (reference sequence). CDR3 sequence: CASSSQGIQETQFF. CDR3 DNA: TGTGCCAGCAGCTCACAGGGGATTCAAGAGACCCAGTTCTTC.

There are a few counts of this clonotype. CDR3 sequence reads: CASSLGGSSGYTF. CDR3 nucleotide sequence: TGCGCCAGCAGCTTAGGCGGCAGCTCGGGGTACACCTTC. The chain uses TRBV5-1 and TRBJ1-2; D remains unclear. CDR1 is SGHRS and CDR2 is YFSETQ in the germline V gene. V was clipped by 2 bases and J by 11 bases, with 16 bases between them. CDR3 length equals 13 residues.

This clonotype was counted between two and nine times. The chain joins TRBV2 to TRBJ2-7; 8 bases map to TRBD1. The J segment lost 3 bases and the V segment lost 7 bases, leaving 5 bases of the junction unmatched. Germline CDR1 SNHLY, CDR2 FYNNEI. The CDR3 sequence is 13 residues long. The CDR3 protein is CASIPDRGYEQYF. The CDR3 nucleotides read TGTGCCAGCATCCCCGACAGGGGCTACGAGCAGTACTTC.

This clonotype was seen ten or more times. V usage is TRBV9 and J usage is TRBJ2-3; D is ambiguous. This CDR3 contains 12 residues. V lost 5 bases and J lost 1, with 5 bases in between. Per germline, CDR1 SGDLS and CDR2 YYNGEE. Here the CDR3 reads CASSVGTDTQYF. CDR3 DNA sequence: TGTGCCAGCAGTGTGGGCACAGATACGCAGTATTTT.

The rearrangement joins TRBV7-7 to TRBJ2-5; D not certain. CDR3 length: 14 residues. Germline CDR1 and CDR2: SSHAT and FNYEAQ (reference sequence). Trimming stripped 2 bases from V and 1 base from J, with 8 bases between. CDR3 nucleotides: TGTGCCAGCAGCTTACTGGGTCTCCAAGAGACCCAGTACTTC. This gives the protein CASSLLGLQETQYF. Looking up the rest from reference TRBV7-7 and TRBJ2-5 gives the full variable domain: GAGVSQSPRYKVTKRGQDVTLRCDPISSHATLYWYQQALGQGPEFLTYFNYEAQPDKSGLPSDRFSAERPEGSISTLTIQRTEQRDSAMYRCASSLLGLQETQYFGPGTRLLVL.